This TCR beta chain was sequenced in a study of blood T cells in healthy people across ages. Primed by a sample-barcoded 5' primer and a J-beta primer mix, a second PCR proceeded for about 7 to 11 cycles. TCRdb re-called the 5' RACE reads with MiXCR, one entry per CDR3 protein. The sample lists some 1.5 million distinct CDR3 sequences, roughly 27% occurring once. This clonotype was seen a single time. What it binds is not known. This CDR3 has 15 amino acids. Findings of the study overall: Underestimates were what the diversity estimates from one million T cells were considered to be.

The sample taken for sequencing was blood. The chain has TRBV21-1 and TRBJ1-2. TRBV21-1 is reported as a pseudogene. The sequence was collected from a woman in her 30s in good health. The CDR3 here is CASRMPVVPRYGYTF. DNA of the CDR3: TGTGCCAGCAGGATGCCCGTGGTGCCGCGGTATGGCTACACCTTC.